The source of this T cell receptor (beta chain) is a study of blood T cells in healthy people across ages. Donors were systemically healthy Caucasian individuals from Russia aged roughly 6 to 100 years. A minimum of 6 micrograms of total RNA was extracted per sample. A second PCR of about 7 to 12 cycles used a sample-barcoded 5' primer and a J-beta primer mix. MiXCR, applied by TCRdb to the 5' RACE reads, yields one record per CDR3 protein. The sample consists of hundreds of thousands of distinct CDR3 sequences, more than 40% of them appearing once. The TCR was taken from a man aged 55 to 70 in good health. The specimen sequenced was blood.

In nucleotides, the CDR3 is TGTGCCAGCAGTCCTCGGGTAGGGTACGAGCAGTACTTC. It specifies CASSPRVGYEQYF. The chain links TRBV6-5 to TRBJ2-7; unclear D gene. The CDR3 spans 13 residues. Per the germline V gene, CDR1 is MNHEY and CDR2 is SVGAGI. V was trimmed by 5 bases and J by 4 bases, leaving 12 bases between them.